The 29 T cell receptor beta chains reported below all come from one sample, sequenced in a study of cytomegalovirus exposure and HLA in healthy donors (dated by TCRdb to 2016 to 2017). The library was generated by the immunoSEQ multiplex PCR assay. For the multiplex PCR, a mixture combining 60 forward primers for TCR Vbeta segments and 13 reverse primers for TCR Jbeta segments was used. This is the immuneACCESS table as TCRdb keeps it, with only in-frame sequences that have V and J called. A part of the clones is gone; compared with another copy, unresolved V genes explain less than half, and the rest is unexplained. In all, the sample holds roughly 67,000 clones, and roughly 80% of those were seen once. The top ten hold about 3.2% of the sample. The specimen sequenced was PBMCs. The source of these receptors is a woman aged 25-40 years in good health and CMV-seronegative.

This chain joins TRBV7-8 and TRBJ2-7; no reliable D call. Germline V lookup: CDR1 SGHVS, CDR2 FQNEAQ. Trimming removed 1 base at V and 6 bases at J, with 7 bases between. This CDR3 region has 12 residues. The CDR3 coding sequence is TGTGCCAGCAGCTTAGGTGCAGTCGAGCAGTACTTC. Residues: CASSLGAVEQYF.

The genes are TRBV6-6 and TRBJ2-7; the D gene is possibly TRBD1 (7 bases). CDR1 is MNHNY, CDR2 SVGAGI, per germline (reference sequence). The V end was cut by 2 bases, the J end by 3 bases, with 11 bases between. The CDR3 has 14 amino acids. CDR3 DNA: TGTGCCAGCAGTTACGGAGGGGACAGCTACGAGCAGTACTTC. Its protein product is CASSYGGDSYEQYF.

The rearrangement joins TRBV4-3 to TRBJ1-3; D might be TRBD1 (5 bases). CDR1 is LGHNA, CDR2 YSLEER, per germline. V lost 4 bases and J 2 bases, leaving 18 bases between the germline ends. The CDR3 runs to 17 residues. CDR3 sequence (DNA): TGCGCCAGCAGCCCATGGGGAGGGGCTCTGGCTGGAAACACCATATATTTT. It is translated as CASSPWGGALAGNTIYF.

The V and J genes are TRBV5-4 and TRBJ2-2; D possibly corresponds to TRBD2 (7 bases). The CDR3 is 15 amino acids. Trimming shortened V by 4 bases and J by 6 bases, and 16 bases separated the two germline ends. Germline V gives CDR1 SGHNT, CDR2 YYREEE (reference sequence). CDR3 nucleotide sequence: TGTGCCAGCAGCGAGGGGGGGTTTTCGGCCGGGGAGCTGTTTTTT. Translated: CASSEGGFSAGELFF.

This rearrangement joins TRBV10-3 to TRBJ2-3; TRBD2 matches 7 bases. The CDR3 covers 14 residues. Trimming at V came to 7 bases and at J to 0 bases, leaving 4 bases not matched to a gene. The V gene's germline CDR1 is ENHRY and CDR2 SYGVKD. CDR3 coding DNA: TGTGCCATCAAAGCGGGGCCCAGCACAGATACGCAGTATTTT. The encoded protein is CAIKAGPSTDTQYF.

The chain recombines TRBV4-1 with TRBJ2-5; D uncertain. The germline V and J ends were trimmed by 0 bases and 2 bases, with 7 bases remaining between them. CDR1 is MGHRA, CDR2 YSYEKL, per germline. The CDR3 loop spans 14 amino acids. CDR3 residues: CASSQDRLQETQYF. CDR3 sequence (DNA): TGCGCCAGCAGCCAAGATCGCCTACAAGAGACCCAGTACTTC.

As DNA, the CDR3 is TGTGCCAGCAGGAGTACGAATAATTCACCCCTCCACTTT. It translates to CASRSTNNSPLHF. The rearrangement links TRBV6-5 to TRBJ1-6; no definite D call. The CDR3 covers 13 residues. CDR1 is MNHEY, CDR2 SVGAGI, per germline. The V gene lost 6 bases and the J gene lost 5 bases, with 8 bases spanning the gap.

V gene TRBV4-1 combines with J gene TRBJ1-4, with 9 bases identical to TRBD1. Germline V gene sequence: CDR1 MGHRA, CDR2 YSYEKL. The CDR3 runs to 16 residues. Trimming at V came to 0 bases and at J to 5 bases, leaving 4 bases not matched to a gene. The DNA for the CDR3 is TGCGCCAGCAGCCAAGATTCAGGGACAGGGAATGAAAAACTGTTTTTT. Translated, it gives CASSQDSGTGNEKLFF.

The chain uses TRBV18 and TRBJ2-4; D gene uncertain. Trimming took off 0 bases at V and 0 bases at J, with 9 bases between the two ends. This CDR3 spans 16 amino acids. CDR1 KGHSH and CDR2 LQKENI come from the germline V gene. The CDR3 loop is CASSPPRSGAKNIQYF. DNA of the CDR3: TGTGCCAGCTCACCACCGAGGTCGGGAGCCAAAAACATTCAGTACTTC.

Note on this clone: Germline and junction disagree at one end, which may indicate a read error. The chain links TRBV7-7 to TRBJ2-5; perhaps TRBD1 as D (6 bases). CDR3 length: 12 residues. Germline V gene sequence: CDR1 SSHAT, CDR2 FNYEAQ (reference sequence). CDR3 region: CASSNRAETQYF. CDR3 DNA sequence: TGTGCTAGCAGCAACAGGGCAGAGACCCAGTACTTC.

The CDR3 DNA reads TGTGCCAGCAGTGTATTACCAGGGGGCAACTACGAGCAGTACTTC. Translated, it gives CASSVLPGGNYEQYF. The V and J genes are TRBV6-4 and TRBJ2-7; TRBD1 matches at 8 bases. CDR1 is MRHNA, CDR2 SNTAGT, per germline. CDR3 length: 15 amino acids. The ends lost 4 bases at V and 3 bases at J; junction bases unmatched: 8.

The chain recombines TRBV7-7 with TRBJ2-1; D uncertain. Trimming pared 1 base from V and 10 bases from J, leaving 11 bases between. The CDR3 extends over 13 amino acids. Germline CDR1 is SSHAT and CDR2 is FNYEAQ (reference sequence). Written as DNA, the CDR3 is TGTGCCAGCAGCTTAGGTCTAGGCGACGAGCAGTTCTTC. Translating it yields CASSLGLGDEQFF. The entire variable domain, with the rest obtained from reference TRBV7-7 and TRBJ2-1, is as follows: GAGVSQSPRYKVTKRGQDVTLRCDPISSHATLYWYQQALGQGPEFLTYFNYEAQPDKSGLPSDRFSAERPEGSISTLTIQRTEQRDSAMYRCASSLGLGDEQFFGPGTRLTVL.

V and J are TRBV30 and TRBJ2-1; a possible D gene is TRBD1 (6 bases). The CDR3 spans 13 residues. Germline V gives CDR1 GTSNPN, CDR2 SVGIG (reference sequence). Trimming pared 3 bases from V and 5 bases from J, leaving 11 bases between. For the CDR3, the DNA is TGTGCCTGGAGACAGGGTGTGGACAATGAGCAGTTCTTC. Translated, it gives CAWRQGVDNEQFF.

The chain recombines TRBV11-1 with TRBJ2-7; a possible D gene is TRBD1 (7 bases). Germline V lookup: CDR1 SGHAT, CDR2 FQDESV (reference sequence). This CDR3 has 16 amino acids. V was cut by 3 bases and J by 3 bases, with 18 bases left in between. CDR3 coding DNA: TGTGCCAGCAGCTTGGGCCCGACAGGGACTCTCTACGAGCAGTACTTC. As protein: CASSLGPTGTLYEQYF.

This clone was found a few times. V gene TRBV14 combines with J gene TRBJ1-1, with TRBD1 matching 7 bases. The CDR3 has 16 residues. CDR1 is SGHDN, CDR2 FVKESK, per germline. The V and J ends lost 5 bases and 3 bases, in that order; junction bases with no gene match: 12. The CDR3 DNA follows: TGTGCCAGCAGCTTTTCGAAGGGGGCGAGGGACACTGAAGCTTTCTTT. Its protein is CASSFSKGARDTEAFF.

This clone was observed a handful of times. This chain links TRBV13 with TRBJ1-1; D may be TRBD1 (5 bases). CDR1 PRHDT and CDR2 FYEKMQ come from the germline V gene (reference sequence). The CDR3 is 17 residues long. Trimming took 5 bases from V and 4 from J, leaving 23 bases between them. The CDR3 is CASSRAVGWEGTTEAFF. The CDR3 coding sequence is TGTGCCAGCAGCCGAGCGGTCGGATGGGAGGGGACCACTGAAGCTTTCTTT.

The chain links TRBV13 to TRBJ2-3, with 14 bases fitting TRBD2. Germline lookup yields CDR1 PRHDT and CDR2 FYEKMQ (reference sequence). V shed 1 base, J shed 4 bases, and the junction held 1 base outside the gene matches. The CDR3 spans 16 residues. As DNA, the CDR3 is TGTGCCAGCAGCTTAGAGACTAGCGGGGGGGCAGATACGCAGTATTTT. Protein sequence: CASSLETSGGADTQYF. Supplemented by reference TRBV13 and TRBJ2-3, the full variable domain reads AAGVIQSPRHLIKEKRETATLKCYPIPRHDTVYWYQQGPGQDPQFLISFYEKMQSDKGSIPDRFSAQQFSDYHSELNMSSLELGDSALYFCASSLETSGGADTQYFGPGTRLTVL.

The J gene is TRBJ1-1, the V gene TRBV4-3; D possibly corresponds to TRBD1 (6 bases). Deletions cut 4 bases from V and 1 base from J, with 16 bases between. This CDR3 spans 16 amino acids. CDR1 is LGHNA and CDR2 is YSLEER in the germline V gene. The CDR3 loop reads CASSPHSGTRNTEAFF. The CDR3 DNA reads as TGCGCCAGCAGCCCCCACTCCGGGACAAGGAACACTGAAGCTTTCTTT.

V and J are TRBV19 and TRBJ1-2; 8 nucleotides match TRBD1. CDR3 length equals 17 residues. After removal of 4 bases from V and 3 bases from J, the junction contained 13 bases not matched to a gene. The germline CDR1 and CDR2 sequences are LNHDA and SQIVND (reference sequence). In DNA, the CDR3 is TGTGCCAGTAGTAAAGGACAGGGATCGTTCTCGCACTATGGCTACACCTTC. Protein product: CASSKGQGSFSHYGYTF.

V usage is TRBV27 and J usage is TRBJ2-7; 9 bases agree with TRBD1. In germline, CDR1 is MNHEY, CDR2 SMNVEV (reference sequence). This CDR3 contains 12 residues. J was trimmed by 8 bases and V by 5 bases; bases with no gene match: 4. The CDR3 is CASSDRGNKQYF. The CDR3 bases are TGTGCCAGCAGTGACAGGGGGAATAAGCAGTACTTC.

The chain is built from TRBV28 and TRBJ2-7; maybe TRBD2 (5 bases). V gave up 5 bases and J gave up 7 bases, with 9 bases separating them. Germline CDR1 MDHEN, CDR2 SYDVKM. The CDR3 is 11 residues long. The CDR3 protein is CASSPRTEQYF. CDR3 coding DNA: TGTGCCAGCAGTCCGAGGACTGAGCAGTACTTC.

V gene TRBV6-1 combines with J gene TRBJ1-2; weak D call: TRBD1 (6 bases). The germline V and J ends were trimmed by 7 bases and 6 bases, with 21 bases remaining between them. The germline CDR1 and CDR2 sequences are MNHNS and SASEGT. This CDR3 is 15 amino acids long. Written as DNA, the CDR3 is TGTGCCAGCACCTCGGGAGGGGGTGGAAGTCATGGCTACACCTTC. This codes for CASTSGGGGSHGYTF.

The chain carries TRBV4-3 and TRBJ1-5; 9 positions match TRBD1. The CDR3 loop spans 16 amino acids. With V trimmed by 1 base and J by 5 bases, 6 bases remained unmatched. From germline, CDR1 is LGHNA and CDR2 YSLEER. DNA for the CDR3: TGCGCCAGCAGCCAAGTCTCCGGGACAGGGCATCAGCCCCAGCATTTT. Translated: CASSQVSGTGHQPQHF.

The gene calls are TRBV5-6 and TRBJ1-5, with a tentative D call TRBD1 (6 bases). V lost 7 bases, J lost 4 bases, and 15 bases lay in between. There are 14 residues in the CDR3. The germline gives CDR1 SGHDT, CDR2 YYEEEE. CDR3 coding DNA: TGTGCCAGCGGCACAGGGAACGCAAATCAGCCCCAGCATTTT. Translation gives CASGTGNANQPQHF. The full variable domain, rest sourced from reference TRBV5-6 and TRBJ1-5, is DAGVTQSPTHLIKTRGQQVTLRCSPKSGHDTVSWYQQALGQGPQFIFQYYEEEERQRGNFPDRFSGHQFPNYSSELNVNALLLGDSALYLCASGTGNANQPQHFGDGTRLSIL.

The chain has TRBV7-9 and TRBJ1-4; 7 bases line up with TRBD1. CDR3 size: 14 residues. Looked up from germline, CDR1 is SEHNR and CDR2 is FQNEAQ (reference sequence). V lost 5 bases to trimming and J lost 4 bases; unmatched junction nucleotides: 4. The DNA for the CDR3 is TGTGCCAGCAGCAGGGACAGCGGTAATGAAAAACTGTTTTTT. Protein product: CASSRDSGNEKLFF.

The CDR3 here is CASSQPGQGNGYTF. For the CDR3, the DNA is TGCGCCAGCAGCCAACCGGGACAGGGCAATGGCTACACCTTC. The J gene is TRBJ1-2, the V gene TRBV4-1; 9 bases agree with TRBD1. The CDR3 length is 14 residues. Germline lookup yields CDR1 MGHRA and CDR2 YSYEKL. V lost 2 bases, J lost 6 bases, and 4 bases stayed unmatched.

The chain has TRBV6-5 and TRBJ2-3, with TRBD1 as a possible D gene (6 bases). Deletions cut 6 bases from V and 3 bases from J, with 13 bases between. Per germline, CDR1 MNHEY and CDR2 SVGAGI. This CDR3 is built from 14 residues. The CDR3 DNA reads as TGTGCCAGCAGACAGGGCGAAGAGACAGATACGCAGTATTTT. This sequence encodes CASRQGEETDTQYF.

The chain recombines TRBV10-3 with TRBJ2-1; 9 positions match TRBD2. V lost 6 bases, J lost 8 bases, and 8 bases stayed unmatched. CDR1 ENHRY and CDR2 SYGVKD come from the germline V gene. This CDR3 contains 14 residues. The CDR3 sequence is CAIRPGLARDEQFF. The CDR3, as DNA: TGTGCCATCAGACCGGGACTAGCTAGGGATGAGCAGTTCTTC.

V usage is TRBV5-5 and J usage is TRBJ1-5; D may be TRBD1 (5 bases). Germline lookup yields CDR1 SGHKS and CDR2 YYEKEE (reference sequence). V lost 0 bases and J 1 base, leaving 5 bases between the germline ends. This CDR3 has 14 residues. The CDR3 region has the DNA TGTGCCAGCAGCTTGGGGACAAGCAATCAGCCCCAGCATTTT. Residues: CASSLGTSNQPQHF.